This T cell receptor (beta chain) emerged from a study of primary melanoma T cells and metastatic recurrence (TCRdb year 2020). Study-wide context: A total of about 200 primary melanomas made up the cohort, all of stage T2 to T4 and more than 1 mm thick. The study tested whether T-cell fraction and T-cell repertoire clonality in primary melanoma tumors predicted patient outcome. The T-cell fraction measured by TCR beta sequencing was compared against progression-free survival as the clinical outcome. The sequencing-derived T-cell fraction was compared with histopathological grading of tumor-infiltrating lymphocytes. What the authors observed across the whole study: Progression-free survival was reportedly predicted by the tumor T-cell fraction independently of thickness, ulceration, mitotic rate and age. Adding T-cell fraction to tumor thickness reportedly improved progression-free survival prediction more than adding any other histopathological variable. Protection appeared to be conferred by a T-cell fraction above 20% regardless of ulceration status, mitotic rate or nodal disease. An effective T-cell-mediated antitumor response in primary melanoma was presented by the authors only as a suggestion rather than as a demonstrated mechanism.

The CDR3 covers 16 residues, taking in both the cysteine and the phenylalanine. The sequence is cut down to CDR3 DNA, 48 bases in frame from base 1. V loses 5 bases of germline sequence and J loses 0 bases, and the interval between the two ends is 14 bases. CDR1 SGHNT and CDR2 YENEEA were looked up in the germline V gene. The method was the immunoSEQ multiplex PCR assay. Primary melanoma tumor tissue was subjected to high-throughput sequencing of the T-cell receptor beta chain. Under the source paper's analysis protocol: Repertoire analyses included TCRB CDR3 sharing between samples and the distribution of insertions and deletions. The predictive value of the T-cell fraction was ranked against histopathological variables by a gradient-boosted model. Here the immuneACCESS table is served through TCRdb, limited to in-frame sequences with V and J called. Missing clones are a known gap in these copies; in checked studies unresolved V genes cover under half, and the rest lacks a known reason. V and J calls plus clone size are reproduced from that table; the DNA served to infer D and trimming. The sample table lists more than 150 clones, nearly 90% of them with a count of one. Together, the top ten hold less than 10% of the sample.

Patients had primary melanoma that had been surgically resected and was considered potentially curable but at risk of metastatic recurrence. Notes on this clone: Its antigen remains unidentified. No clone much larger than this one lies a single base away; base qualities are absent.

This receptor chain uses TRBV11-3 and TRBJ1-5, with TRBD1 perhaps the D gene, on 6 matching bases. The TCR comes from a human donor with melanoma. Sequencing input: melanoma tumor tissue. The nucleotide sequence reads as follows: TGTGCCAGCAGCCTGAGTACAGGGAATAGCAATCAGCCCCAGCATTTT. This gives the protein CASSLSTGNSNQPQHF.